Below, 4 T cell receptor beta chains from the same sample are listed, as sequenced in a study of molecular identifiers for immune sequencing clone quantification. MiXCR was run by TCRdb on the PCR reads, yielding one entry per CDR3 protein. In the table there are approximately 670,000 distinct CDR3 sequences, about 20% of which are singletons. The source material was naive CD8+ T cells from blood, with Jurkat cell RNA spiked in. Subset specified: FACS-sorted CD8+CD4-CCR7+CD45RA+ naive T cells. The origin of the receptors is a human donor in good health. Some libraries in this study had Jurkat cell RNA spiked in.

The gene calls are TRBV13 and TRBJ2-5; 8 bases line up with TRBD2. The junction had 7 bases not matched to a gene; V was cut back by 5 bases and J by 5 bases. From germline, CDR1 is PRHDT and CDR2 FYEKMQ (reference sequence). This CDR3 is 14 amino acids long. The CDR3 loop reads CASSERGPKETQYF. CDR3 nucleotides: TGTGCCAGCAGCGAGCGGGGGCCGAAGGAGACCCAGTACTTC.

Many counts were recorded for this clonotype. The chain is built from TRBV7-9 and TRBJ2-6, with D tentatively TRBD1 (6 bases). The germline V gene encodes CDR1 SEHNR and CDR2 FQNEAQ (reference sequence). V lost 2 bases and J 1 base, leaving 18 bases between the germline ends. The CDR3 consists of 19 residues. CDR3 region: CASSLWARGILSGANVLTF. The CDR3 region has the DNA TGTGCCAGCAGCTTATGGGCCAGGGGAATTTTGTCTGGGGCCAACGTCCTGACTTTC.

In its sample, this clonotype was seen many times. The V and J genes are TRBV9 and TRBJ2-2; perhaps TRBD1 as D (6 bases). Germline V CDR1 and CDR2: SGDLS, YYNGEE. The CDR3 runs to 16 residues. Trimming took 0 bases from V and 5 from J, leaving 14 bases between them. CDR3 loop: CASSVDPRGRTGELFF. CDR3 DNA sequence: TGTGCCAGCAGCGTAGACCCCAGGGGAAGGACCGGGGAGCTGTTTTTT.

The table lists this clonotype with many counts. The rearrangement uses TRBV12-3 or TRBV12-4 and TRBJ1-1; D gene ambiguous. The CDR3 is 14 residues long. Trimming cost V 3 bases and J 4 bases, with 12 bases left between them. The CDR3 DNA reads TGTGCCAGCAGTTTGGCGTGGACTAGCACTGAAGCTTTCTTT. It specifies CASSLAWTSTEAFF.